The entry that follows covers one T cell receptor (beta chain) sequence. Antigen unknown. These data originate in a study of lymphopenia after photon versus proton radiotherapy. V was clipped by 9 bases and J by 5 bases; unmatched bases: 14. Germline V CDR1 and CDR2: SGHVS, FNYEAQ. The CDR3 is 16 amino acids. Assay used: immunoSEQ multiplex PCR; TCRdb lists only in-frame clones, some missing. The table records some 38,000 clones, about 93% of them present only once. Study-level points and caveats: Post-nadir TCR diversity decline inversely tracked overall survival among those who died.

V and J are TRBV7-6 and TRBJ1-4; TRBD1 matches at 8 bases. This clonotype was sampled from a man in his 60s with cholangiocarcinoma. This material consisted of peripheral blood, taken from a patient treated with photon-based radiotherapy. The CDR3 reads CARPTYQDRANEKLFF. The DNA for the CDR3 is TGTGCCAGACCCACATACCAGGACAGGGCAAATGAAAAACTGTTTTTT.